The 19 T cell receptor beta chains below were found in one sample sequenced in a study of cytomegalovirus exposure and HLA in healthy donors. Use of 60 Vbeta and 13 Jbeta primers characterized the PCR. The assay was immunoSEQ multiplex PCR, and TCRdb's table has in-frame clones only and misses some. The sample lists some 220,000 clones, around 80% occurring once. The specimen sequenced was PBMCs. Receptors originate from a boy between 10 and 17 years old in good health and CMV-seronegative.

The chain carries TRBV10-2 and TRBJ2-3, with 10 bases lining up with TRBD2. Germline V gives CDR1 WSHSY, CDR2 SAAADI. This CDR3 is 15 amino acids long. Germline trimming cut 7 bases from V and 2 bases from J; bases unmatched to any gene: 6. The DNA of the CDR3 is TGCGCCAGCACCTTAGCGGGAGGATACACAGATACGCAGTATTTT. Translated, it gives CASTLAGGYTDTQYF.

The rearrangement uses TRBV6-5 and TRBJ1-2; weak D call: TRBD1 (5 bases). Germline CDR1 and CDR2: MNHEY and SVGAGI. V was shortened by 6 bases and J by 7 bases, with 12 bases between the two germline ends. This CDR3 region has 12 residues. The DNA of the CDR3 is TGTGCCAGCAGGGGGCGGCACCCTGGCTACACCTTC. Translated, it gives CASRGRHPGYTF.

The rearrangement uses TRBV25-1 and TRBJ2-7; D is possibly TRBD1 (6 bases). V was pared by 2 bases and J by 6 bases, with 8 bases between. Germline loops: CDR1 MGHDK, CDR2 SYGVNS. The CDR3 sequence is 12 residues long. For the CDR3, the DNA is TGTGCCAGCAGTGAAGGGGGCCGCGAGCAGTACTTC. Translating gives CASSEGGREQYF.

The genes are TRBV2 and TRBJ1-2, with 7 bases that match TRBD1. The CDR3 has 14 amino acids. Germline V CDR1 and CDR2: SNHLY, FYNNEI. The J segment lost 5 bases and the V segment lost 4 bases, leaving 7 bases of the junction unmatched. The chain's CDR3 is CASSGQGRRYGYTF. DNA of the CDR3: TGTGCCAGCAGTGGACAGGGACGGAGGTATGGCTACACCTTC.

The chain combines TRBV18 with TRBJ1-1; TRBD1 might be the D (5 bases). This CDR3 contains 17 residues. Between the trimmed V and J ends, which lost 4 bases and 0 bases, there was a span of 18 bases. In germline, CDR1 is KGHSH, CDR2 LQKENI. The CDR3 sequence: CASSLAGGWGVNTEAFF. CDR3 sequence (DNA): TGTGCCAGCTCACTTGCCGGGGGGTGGGGTGTGAACACTGAAGCTTTCTTT.

The chain links TRBV5-1 to TRBJ2-5; 7 bases agree with TRBD2. The DNA end favors TRBJ2-7, so the J call may be wrong. Germline CDR1 reads SGHRS; CDR2 reads YFSETQ. The CDR3 runs to 15 residues. Here the CDR3 DNA reads TGCGCCAGCAGCTTGGATGTGGGAGGGTACGACGAGCAGTACTTC. This gives the protein CASSLDVGGYDEQYF.

This chain links TRBV30 with TRBJ2-1; 7 nucleotides line up with TRBD2. V trimming: 1 base; J trimming: 7 bases; junction bases outside the gene matches: 4. This CDR3 is 13 amino acids long. From germline, CDR1 is GTSNPN and CDR2 SVGIG (reference sequence). The CDR3 protein is CAWSGPGRNEQFF. In nucleotides, the CDR3 is TGTGCCTGGAGTGGCCCCGGGAGGAATGAGCAGTTCTTC.

This clone has just a few counts. The genes are TRBV5-4 and TRBJ1-3, with TRBD1 identical over 9 bases. In germline, CDR1 is SGHNT, CDR2 YYREEE (reference sequence). The trim removed 2 bases at V and 7 bases at J, leaving 7 bases unmatched. The CDR3 is 15 residues long. In nucleotides, the CDR3 is TGTGCCAGCAGCTTAGAAGGGGACAGGGTTAACACCATATATTTT. Translation: CASSLEGDRVNTIYF.

The chain carries TRBV11-3 and TRBJ2-7, with a possible D match to TRBD2 (6 bases). The CDR3 loop spans 15 amino acids. V lost 3 bases and J 3 bases, leaving 15 bases between the germline ends. Germline-derived CDR1 and CDR2 are SGHNT and YENEEA. CDR3 protein: CASSFGAGPLYEQYF. CDR3 DNA: TGTGCCAGCAGCTTTGGGGCGGGACCACTCTACGAGCAGTACTTC.

V and J are TRBV7-9 and TRBJ2-7; TRBD1 matches at 9 bases. The junction had 7 bases not matched to a gene; V was cut back by 5 bases and J by 2 bases. The CDR3 contains 15 residues. Germline V gene data show CDR1 as SEHNR and CDR2 as FQNEAQ (reference sequence). The CDR3 region is CASSPDRGATYEQYF. The CDR3, as DNA: TGTGCCAGCAGCCCGGACAGGGGAGCAACCTACGAGCAGTACTTC.

The rearrangement uses TRBV10-1 and TRBJ2-1; 7 bases match TRBD1. V gave up 3 bases and J gave up 0 bases; unmatched junction bases: 2. This CDR3 is 15 amino acids long. CDR1 is WNHNN and CDR2 is SYGVQD in the germline V gene (reference sequence). DNA for the CDR3: TGCGCCAGCAGTGATGACAGGGACTCCTACAATGAGCAGTTCTTC. It specifies CASSDDRDSYNEQFF.

This chain joins TRBV29-1 and TRBJ2-3, with D maybe TRBD2 (5 bases). CDR3 length: 12 amino acids. CDR1 SQVTM and CDR2 ANQGSEA come from the germline V gene. The V end was cut by 4 bases, the J end by 6 bases, with 11 bases between. The CDR3 loop reads CSVVGVGDTQYF. In DNA, the CDR3 is TGCAGCGTTGTGGGAGTTGGTGATACGCAGTATTTT.

This chain links TRBV18 with TRBJ2-7; D is unresolved. This CDR3 region has 14 residues. Germline V gene data show CDR1 as KGHSH and CDR2 as LQKENI. Between the trimmed V and J ends, which lost 4 bases and 3 bases, there was a span of 13 bases. This CDR3 reads CASSLTFFDYEQYF. In DNA form, the CDR3 reads TGTGCCAGCTCACTGACTTTTTTTGACTACGAGCAGTACTTC.

The chain combines TRBV4-1 with TRBJ1-1, with D perhaps TRBD1 (6 bases). Germline V gives CDR1 MGHRA, CDR2 YSYEKL. The ends were cut back, 2 bases at V and 5 bases at J, with 9 bases in the middle. The CDR3 extends over 13 amino acids. The CDR3 DNA follows: TGCGCCAGCAGCCAAATAGGGGGAACTGAAGCTTTCTTT. Amino acids: CASSQIGGTEAFF.

This chain uses TRBV5-6 with TRBJ2-7; D ambiguous. Trimming took off 0 bases at V and 5 bases at J, with 3 bases between the two ends. The length of the CDR3 is 11 residues. CDR1 is SGHDT and CDR2 is YYEEEE in the germline V gene. The DNA for the CDR3 is TGTGCCAGCAGCTTGGTAAACGAGCAGTACTTC. It yields the protein CASSLVNEQYF.

The gene calls are TRBV2 and TRBJ2-3; 7 positions agree with TRBD2. Looked up from germline, CDR1 is SNHLY and CDR2 is FYNNEI. The CDR3 length is 14 residues. The junction had 8 bases not matched to a gene; V was cut back by 9 bases and J by 2 bases. The DNA of the CDR3 is TGTGCCAGGGCTTCGGCGGGAGTCACAGATACGCAGTATTTT. This gives the protein CARASAGVTDTQYF.

This sequence joins TRBV18 and TRBJ1-1, with D possibly being TRBD1 (5 bases). From germline, CDR1 is KGHSH and CDR2 LQKENI. Trimming stripped 2 bases from V and 6 bases from J, with 13 bases between. This CDR3 is built from 14 residues. CDR3 amino acids: CASSPGGDLAEAFF. The CDR3 DNA sequence: TGTGCCAGCTCACCAGGGGGGGATTTGGCTGAAGCTTTCTTT.

V usage is TRBV7-8 and J usage is TRBJ1-4, with 7 bases aligning to TRBD1. Germline V gene data show CDR1 as SGHVS and CDR2 as FQNEAQ. The CDR3 consists of 14 residues. With V trimmed by 5 bases and J by 9 bases, 9 bases remained unmatched. The CDR3, as DNA: TGTGCCAGCAGCGCTACCCGGGACAGCAAAAAACTGTTTTTT. This gives the protein CASSATRDSKKLFF.

The chain has TRBV6-5 and TRBJ1-2; D remains unclear. CDR3 length equals 12 residues. The V end was cut by 6 bases, the J end by 4 bases, with 9 bases between. Germline V lookup: CDR1 MNHEY, CDR2 SVGAGI. This CDR3 is CASRDSFYGYTF. The DNA of the CDR3 is TGTGCCAGCAGAGACTCTTTCTATGGCTACACCTTC.